This TCR beta chain derives from a study of identical twins. This clonotype was seen only a few times. The germline V and J ends were trimmed by 4 bases and 3 bases, with 15 bases remaining between them. The CDR3 sequence is 16 residues long. The germline V gene has CDR1 SNHLY and CDR2 FYNNEI. Template switching introduced a universal primer site, and the cDNA bore unique molecular identifiers. From the 5' RACE reads, TCRdb called clonotypes with MiXCR, one entry per CDR3 protein. Of 150,000 or so distinct CDR3 sequences in the sample, under 4.5% were seen once. This receptor was obtained from a man younger than 30 in good health. The material sequenced was memory T cells sorted from blood. The gene calls are TRBV2 and TRBJ2-2, with D hard to call. CDR3 in amino acids: CASSVLGVADTGELFF. DNA of the CDR3: TGTGCCAGCAGTGTTCTTGGAGTGGCGGACACCGGGGAGCTGTTTTTT.